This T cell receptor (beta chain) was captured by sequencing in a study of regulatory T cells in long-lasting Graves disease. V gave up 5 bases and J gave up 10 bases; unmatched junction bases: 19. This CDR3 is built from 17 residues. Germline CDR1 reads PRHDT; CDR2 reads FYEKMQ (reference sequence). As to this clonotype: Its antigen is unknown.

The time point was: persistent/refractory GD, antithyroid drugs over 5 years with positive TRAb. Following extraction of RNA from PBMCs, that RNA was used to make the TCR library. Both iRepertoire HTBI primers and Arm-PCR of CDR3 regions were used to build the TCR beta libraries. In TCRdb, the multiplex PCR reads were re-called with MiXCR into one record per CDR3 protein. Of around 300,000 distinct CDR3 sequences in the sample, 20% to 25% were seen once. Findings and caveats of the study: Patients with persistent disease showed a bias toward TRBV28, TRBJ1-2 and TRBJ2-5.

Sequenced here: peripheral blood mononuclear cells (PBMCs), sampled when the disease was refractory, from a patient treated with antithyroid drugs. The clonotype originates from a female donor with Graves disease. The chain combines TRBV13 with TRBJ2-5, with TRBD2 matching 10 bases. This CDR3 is CASSTELAGGPQVVQYF. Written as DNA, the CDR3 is TGTGCCAGCAGCACGGAATTAGCGGGAGGCCCCCAGGTCGTCCAGTACTTC. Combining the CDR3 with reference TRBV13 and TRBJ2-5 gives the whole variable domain AAGVIQSPRHLIKEKRETATLKCYPIPRHDTVYWYQQGPGQDPQFLISFYEKMQSDKGSIPDRFSAQQFSDYHSELNMSSLELGDSALYFCASSTELAGGPQVVQYFGPGTRLLVL.